This T cell receptor beta chain was identified in a study of cytomegalovirus exposure and HLA in healthy donors. The CDR3 is made up of 14 amino acids. V lost 8 bases, J lost 5 bases, and 10 bases stayed unmatched. Germline values: CDR1 SSHAT, CDR2 FNYEAQ (reference sequence). The PCR had 60 Vbeta and 13 Jbeta primers. Measured with immunoSEQ multiplex PCR; TCRdb has only the in-frame clones, and not every one. The sample holds around 180,000 clones, approximately 88% seen once. To note about this clone: Antigen unknown.

Overall study findings and caveats: An analysis that was carried out later associated about 17,000 TCR beta sequences with HLA alleles at 0.05 false discovery rate. Solely CMV serostatus was available to characterize immune exposure. Analyses of presence and absence presupposed an approximately uniform sequencing depth across donors. The listing of 150 or so TCR beta chains classed them as cytomegalovirus-associated.

The sequence derives from a boy aged 2-9 years in good health and CMV-seronegative. The sample consisted of PBMCs. The J gene is TRBJ2-5, the V gene TRBV7-7, with 8 nucleotides matching TRBD2. DNA for the CDR3: TGTGCCAGCGGCGCGGGGGGCCAGGGGGAGACCCAGTACTTC. Its translation: CASGAGGQGETQYF.